A selection of T cell receptor beta chains follows, all from one sample in a study of control samples from healthy donors and cancer patients. TCRdb keeps only in-frame clones here, not all; method: immunoSEQ multiplex PCR. The table has around 180,000 clones, 91% seen once; the top ten hold about 2.1%. The source material was blood. The receptors stem from a woman aged 40 to 50 in good health. Both conserved end residues are part of each CDR3. A D gene is named only where the DNA matches it firmly.

j_call d_call v_call cdr3_aa
TRBJ2-2 . TRBV6-5 CASSYGATGELFF
TRBJ2-7 . TRBV4-1 CASSQKPGHNYEQYF
TRBJ1-1 . TRBV10-3 CAIRPEEGVNTEAFF
TRBJ1-2 . TRBV6-5 CASSYDEESFYGYTF
TRBJ2-3 TRBD2 TRBV5-1 CASPPAGGQHTDTQYF
TRBJ1-1 . TRBV5-1 CASSLAGGGDTEAFF
TRBJ1-1 TRBD1 TRBV18 CASQGQGKKNTEAFF
TRBJ2-2 . TRBV10-3 CAISSGLNTGELFF
TRBJ2-5 TRBD1 TRBV5-4 CATRVDRGQETQYF
TRBJ2-4 . TRBV2 CASSGEYIQYF
TRBJ1-1 . TRBV12-3/TRBV12-4 CASSLTGELEAFF
TRBJ1-2 TRBD1 TRBV5-6 CASRTQGQGVDGYTF
TRBJ1-5 . TRBV6-1 CASSELLRGNNQPQHF
TRBJ1-5 TRBD1 TRBV12-5 CASGFSPQGARNQPQHF
TRBJ1-2 . TRBV9 CASRSGSGYTF
TRBJ2-3 . TRBV5-1 CASSLGGGSTDTQYF
TRBJ2-7 TRBD2 TRBV18 CASSRQLAGSSYEQYF
TRBJ1-3 . TRBV5-5 CASSLGPGGGNTIYF
TRBJ1-1 . TRBV5-1 CASSLGTGVTEAFF
TRBJ1-1 . TRBV3-1/TRBV3-2 CASSQGGDTEAFF
TRBJ1-1 . TRBV4-1 CASSQDLVTEAFF
TRBJ1-2 TRBD1 TRBV12-3/TRBV12-4 CASSSDRFGYTF
TRBJ2-3 TRBD2 TRBV3-1/TRBV3-2 CASSQDNKRGGLTDTQYF
TRBJ1-5 . TRBV19 CASSKTGNQPQHF
TRBJ1-2 . TRBV19 CASSRDIYGYTF
TRBJ1-1 TRBD1 TRBV5-1 CASTLSQGATEAFF
TRBJ1-2 . TRBV19 CASRLLGPNYGYTF
TRBJ1-6 TRBD1 TRBV5-1 CASSLEIQGVYSPLHF
TRBJ2-3 TRBD2 TRBV7-9 CASSLGGGRTDTQYF
TRBJ1-1 . TRBV19 CASSMMRTEAFF
TRBJ1-1 . TRBV5-1 CASSLVDTEAFF
TRBJ1-2 . TRBV12-3/TRBV12-4 CASSSRGGYTF
TRBJ2-7 . TRBV6-2/TRBV6-3 CASSSSVDSYEQYF
TRBJ2-7 . TRBV5-1 CASSLVQGNYEQYF
TRBJ1-1 . TRBV28 CASTRAMNTEAFF
TRBJ1-4 . TRBV6-4 CASSDSKQYGKLFF
TRBJ1-6 . TRBV7-8 CASSLDWESSYNSPLHF
TRBJ1-2 . TRBV7-2 CASTHWTDPLGYTF
TRBJ2-2 . TRBV28 CASSFRRTGAGELFF
TRBJ2-2 TRBD2 TRBV4-1 CASSARKTTSGGWNTGELFF
TRBJ2-1 . TRBV5-1 CASSLNGGSYNEQFF
TRBJ1-6 . TRBV7-9 CASSLGRTNSPLHF
TRBJ1-1 . TRBV3-1/TRBV3-2 CASSQGGTSTEAFF